The T cell receptor (beta chain) described here comes from a study of blood T cell repertoires in COVID-19. The repertoire was sequenced with immunoSEQ multiplex PCR; TCRdb's copy has only in-frame clones and lacks some. The repertoire has 300,000 to 400,000 clones, about nine tenths of them found once; the top ten carry about 6.7%. This CDR3 is 14 amino acids long. Trimming shortened V by 0 bases and J by 7 bases, and 12 bases separated the two germline ends. CDR1 KGHSH and CDR2 LQKENI come from the germline V gene. Sequencing was performed on peripheral blood. The chain has TRBV18 and TRBJ1-2; the D is unclear. The origin of this receptor is a woman in her seventies with COVID-19, enrolled during active disease. CDR3 protein: CASSPPTQSGGYTF. CDR3 DNA sequence: TGTGCCAGCTCACCACCGACCCAGTCGGGTGGCTACACCTTC.